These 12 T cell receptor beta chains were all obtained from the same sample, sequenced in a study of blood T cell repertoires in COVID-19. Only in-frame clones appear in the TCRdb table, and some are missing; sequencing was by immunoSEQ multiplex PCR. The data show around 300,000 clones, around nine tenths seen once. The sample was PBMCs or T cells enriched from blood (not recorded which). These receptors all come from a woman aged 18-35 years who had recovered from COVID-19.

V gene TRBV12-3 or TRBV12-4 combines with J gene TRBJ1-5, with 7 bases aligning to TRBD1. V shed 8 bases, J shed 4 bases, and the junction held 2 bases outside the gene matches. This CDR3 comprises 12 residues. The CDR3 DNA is TGTGCCAGCTCGGACAGGAATCAGCCCCAGCATTTT. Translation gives CASSDRNQPQHF.

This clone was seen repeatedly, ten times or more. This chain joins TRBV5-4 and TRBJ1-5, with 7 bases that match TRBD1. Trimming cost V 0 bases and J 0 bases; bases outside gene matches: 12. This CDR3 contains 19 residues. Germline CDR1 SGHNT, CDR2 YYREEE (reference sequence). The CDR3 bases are TGTGCCAGCAGCTTGGGCGAACAGGGGCCGGACTATAGCAATCAGCCCCAGCATTTT. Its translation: CASSLGEQGPDYSNQPQHF. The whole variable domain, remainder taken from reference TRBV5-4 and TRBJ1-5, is ETGVTQSPTHLIKTRGQQVTLRCSSQSGHNTVSWYQQALGQGPQFIFQYYREEENGRGNFPPRFSGLQFPNYSSELNVNALELDDSALYLCASSLGEQGPDYSNQPQHFGDGTRLSIL.

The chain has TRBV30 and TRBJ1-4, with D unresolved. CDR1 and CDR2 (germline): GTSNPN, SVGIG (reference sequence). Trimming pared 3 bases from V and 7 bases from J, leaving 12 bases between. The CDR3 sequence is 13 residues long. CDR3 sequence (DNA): TGTGCCTGGAGGGAGGGTTTGCGTGAAAAACTGTTTTTT. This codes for CAWREGLREKLFF.

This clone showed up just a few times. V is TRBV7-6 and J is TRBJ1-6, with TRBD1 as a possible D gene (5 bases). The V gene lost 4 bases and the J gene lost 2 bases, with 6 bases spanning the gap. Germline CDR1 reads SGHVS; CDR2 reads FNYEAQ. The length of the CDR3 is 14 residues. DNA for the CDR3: TGTGCCAGCAGCTCGACAGCCTATAATTCACCCCTCCACTTT. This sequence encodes CASSSTAYNSPLHF.

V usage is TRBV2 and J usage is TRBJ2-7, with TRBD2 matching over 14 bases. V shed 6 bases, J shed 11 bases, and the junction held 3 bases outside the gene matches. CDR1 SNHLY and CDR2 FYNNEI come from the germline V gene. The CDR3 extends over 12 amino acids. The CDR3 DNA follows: TGTGCCAGCAGCGGACTAGCGGGAGGCAAGTACTTC. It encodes CASSGLAGGKYF.

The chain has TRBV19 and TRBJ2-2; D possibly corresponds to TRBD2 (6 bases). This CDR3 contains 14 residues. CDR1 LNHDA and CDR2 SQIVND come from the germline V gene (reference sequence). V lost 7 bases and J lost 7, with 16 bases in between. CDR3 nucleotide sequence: TGTGCCAGTAAGCCATCCGGGGGTTACGGGGAGCTGTTTTTT. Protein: CASKPSGGYGELFF.

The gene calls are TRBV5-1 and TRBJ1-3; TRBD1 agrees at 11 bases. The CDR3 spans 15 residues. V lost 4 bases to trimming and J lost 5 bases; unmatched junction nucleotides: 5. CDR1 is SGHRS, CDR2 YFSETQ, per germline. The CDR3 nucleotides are TGCGCCAGCAGCGCGGGACAGGGGGGACGAAACACCATATATTTT. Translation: CASSAGQGGRNTIYF.

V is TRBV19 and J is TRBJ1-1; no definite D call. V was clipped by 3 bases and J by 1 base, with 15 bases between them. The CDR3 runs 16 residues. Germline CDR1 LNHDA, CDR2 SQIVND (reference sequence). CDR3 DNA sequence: TGTGCCAGTAGTATCGAGGGTACGGCAGCGAACACTGAAGCTTTCTTT. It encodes CASSIEGTAANTEAFF.

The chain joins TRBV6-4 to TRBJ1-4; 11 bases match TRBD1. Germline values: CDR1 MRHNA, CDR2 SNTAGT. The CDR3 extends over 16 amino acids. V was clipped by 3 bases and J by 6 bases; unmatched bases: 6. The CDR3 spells CASSELPGQGDEKLFF. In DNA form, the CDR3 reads TGTGCCAGCAGTGAGCTACCGGGACAGGGGGATGAAAAACTGTTTTTT.

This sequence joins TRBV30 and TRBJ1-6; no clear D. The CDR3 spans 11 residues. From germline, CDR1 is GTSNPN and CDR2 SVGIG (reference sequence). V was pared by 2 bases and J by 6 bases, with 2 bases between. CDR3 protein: CAWSRNSPLHF. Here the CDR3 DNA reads TGTGCCTGGAGTCGTAATTCACCCCTCCACTTT.

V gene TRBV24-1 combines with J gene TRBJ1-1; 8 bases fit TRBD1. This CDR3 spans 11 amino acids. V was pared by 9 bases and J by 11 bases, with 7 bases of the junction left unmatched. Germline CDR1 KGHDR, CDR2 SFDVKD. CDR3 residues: CATPRTGRAFF. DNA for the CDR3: TGTGCCACCCCGCGGACAGGGCGGGCTTTCTTT.

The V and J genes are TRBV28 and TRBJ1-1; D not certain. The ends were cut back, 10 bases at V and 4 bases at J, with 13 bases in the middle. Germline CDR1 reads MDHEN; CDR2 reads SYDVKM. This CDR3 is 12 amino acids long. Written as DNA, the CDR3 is TGTGCCACCACCCGATCGGGCACTGAAGCTTTCTTT. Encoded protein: CATTRSGTEAFF.